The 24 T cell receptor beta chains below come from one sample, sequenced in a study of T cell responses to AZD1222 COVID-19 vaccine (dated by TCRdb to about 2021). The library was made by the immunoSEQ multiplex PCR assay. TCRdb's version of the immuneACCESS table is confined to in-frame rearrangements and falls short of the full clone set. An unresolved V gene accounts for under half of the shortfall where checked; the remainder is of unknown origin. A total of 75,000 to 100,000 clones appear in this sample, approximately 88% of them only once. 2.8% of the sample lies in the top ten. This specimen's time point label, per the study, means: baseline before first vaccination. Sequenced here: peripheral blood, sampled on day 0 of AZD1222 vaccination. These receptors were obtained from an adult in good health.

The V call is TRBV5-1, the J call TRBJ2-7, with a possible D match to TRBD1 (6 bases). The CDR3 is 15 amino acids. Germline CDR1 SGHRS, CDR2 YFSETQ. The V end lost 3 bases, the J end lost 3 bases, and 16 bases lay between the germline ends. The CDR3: CASSWNRDIHYEQYF. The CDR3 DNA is TGCGCCAGCAGCTGGAACCGGGACATCCACTACGAGCAGTACTTC.

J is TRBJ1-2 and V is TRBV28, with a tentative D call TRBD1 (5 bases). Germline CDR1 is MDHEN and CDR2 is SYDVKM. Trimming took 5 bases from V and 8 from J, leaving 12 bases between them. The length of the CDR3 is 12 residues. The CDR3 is CASSLQGWGYTF. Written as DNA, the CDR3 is TGTGCCAGCAGTCTGCAGGGATGGGGCTACACCTTC.

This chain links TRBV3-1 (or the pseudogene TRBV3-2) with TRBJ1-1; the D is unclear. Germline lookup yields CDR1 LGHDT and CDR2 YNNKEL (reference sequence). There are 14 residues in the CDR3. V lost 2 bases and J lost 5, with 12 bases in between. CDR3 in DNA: TGTGCCAGCAGCCAAAAGTTCGGTGGTACTGAAGCTTTCTTT. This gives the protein CASSQKFGGTEAFF.

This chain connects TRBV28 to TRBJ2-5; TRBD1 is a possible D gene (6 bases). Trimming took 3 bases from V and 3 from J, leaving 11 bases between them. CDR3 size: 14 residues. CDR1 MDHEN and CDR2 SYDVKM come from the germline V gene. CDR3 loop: CASSLGAGEETQYF. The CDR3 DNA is TGTGCCAGCAGTTTGGGGGCAGGGGAAGAGACCCAGTACTTC.

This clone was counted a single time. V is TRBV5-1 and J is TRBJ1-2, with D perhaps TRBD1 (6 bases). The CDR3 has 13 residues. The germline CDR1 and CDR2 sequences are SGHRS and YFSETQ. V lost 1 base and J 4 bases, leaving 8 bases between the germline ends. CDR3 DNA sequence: TGCGCCAGCAGCTTGCCGACAGGCTATGGCTACACCTTC. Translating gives CASSLPTGYGYTF.

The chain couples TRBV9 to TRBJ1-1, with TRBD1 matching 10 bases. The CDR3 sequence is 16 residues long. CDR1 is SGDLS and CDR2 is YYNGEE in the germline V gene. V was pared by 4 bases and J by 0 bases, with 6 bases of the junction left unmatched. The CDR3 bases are TGTGCCAGCAGCCCTCGACAGGGGGCCTTGAACACTGAAGCTTTCTTT. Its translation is CASSPRQGALNTEAFF.

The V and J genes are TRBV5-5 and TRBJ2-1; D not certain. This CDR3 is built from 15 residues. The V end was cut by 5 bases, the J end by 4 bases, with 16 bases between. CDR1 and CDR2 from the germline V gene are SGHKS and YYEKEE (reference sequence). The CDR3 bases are TGTGCCAGCAGGATAGGGCTACGCGATTACAATGAGCAGTTCTTC. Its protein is CASRIGLRDYNEQFF. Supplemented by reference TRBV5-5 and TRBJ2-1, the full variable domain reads DAGVTQSPTHLIKTRGQQVTLRCSPISGHKSVSWYQQVLGQGPQFIFQYYEKEERGRGNFPDRFSARQFPNYSSELNVNALLLGDSALYLCASRIGLRDYNEQFFGPGTRLTVL.

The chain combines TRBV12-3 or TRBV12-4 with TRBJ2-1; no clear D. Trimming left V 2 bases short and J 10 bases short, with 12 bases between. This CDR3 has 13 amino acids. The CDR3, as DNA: TGTGCCAGCAGTTTAATAGGGCTCGGGGAGCAGTTCTTC. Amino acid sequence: CASSLIGLGEQFF.

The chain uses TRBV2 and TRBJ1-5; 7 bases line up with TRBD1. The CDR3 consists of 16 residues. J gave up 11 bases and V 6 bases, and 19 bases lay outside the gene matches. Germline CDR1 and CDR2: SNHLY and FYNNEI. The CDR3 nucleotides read TGTGCCAGCAGCTCAGGGGGGGACATGGCGGTTTTAGCCCAGCATTTT. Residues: CASSSGGDMAVLAQHF.

This CDR3 is CASRDYSATNEKLFF. Written as DNA, the CDR3 is TGTGCCAGTCGAGATTACAGTGCAACTAATGAAAAACTGTTTTTT. The rearrangement links TRBV19 to TRBJ1-4; D is unresolved. Germline assignment: CDR1 LNHDA and CDR2 SQIVND (reference sequence). CDR3 length: 15 amino acids. V was trimmed by 8 bases and J by 0 bases, leaving 13 bases between them.

CDR3 nucleotide sequence: TGTGCCAGCAGTTACTTAGGTCCCCGAGGCGAGCAGTACTTC. It is translated as CASSYLGPRGEQYF. The chain carries TRBV6-2 or TRBV6-3 and TRBJ2-7; the D is unclear. The V end was cut by 1 base, the J end by 6 bases, with 13 bases between. There are 14 residues in the CDR3. Germline V CDR1 and CDR2: MNHEY, SVGEGT.

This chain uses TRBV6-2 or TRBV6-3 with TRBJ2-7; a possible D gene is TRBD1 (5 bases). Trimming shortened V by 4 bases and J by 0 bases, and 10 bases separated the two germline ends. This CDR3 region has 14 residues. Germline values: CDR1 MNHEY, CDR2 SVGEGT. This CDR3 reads CASSWTKNSYEQYF. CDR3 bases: TGTGCCAGCAGTTGGACAAAGAACTCCTACGAGCAGTACTTC.

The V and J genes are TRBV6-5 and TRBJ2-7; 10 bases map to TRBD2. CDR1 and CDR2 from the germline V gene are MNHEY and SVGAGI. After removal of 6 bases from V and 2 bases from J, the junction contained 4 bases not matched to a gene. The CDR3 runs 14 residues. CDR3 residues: CASSYTSGAYEQYF. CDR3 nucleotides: TGTGCCAGCAGCTATACTAGCGGGGCCTACGAGCAGTACTTC.

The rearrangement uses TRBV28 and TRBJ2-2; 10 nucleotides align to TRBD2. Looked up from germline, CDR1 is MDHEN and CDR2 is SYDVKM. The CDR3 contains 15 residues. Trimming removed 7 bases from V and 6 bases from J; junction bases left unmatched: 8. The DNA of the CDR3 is TGTGCCAGCACTCGGGGGACTAGCGAAGCCGGGGAGCTGTTTTTT. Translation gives CASTRGTSEAGELFF.

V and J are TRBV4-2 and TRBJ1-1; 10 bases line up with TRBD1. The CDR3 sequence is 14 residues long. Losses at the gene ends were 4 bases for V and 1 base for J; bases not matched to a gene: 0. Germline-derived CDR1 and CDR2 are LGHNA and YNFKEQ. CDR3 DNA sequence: TGTGCCAGCAGCCGGACAGGGGGGAACACTGAAGCTTTCTTT. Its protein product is CASSRTGGNTEAFF.

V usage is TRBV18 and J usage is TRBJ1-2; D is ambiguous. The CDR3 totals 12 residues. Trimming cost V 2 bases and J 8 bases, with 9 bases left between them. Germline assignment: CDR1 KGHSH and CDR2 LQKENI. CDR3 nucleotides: TGTGCCAGCTCACCAGGGGATAGGGGCTACACCTTC. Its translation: CASSPGDRGYTF.

The CDR3 coding sequence is TGTGCCAGCAGTCTTCCGGGACAGGGTTACTATGGCTACACCTTC. It specifies CASSLPGQGYYGYTF. J is TRBJ1-2 and V is TRBV28; 9 nucleotides match TRBD1. The CDR3 loop spans 15 amino acids. CDR1 is MDHEN, CDR2 SYDVKM, per germline. The V segment lost 5 bases and the J segment 3 bases; nucleotides outside the gene matches: 7.

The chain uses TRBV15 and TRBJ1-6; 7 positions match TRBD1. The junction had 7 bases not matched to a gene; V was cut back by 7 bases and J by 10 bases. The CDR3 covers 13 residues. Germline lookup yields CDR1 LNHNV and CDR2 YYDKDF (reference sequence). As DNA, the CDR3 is TGTGCCACCACGACAGGGACGGGGTCACCCCTCCACTTT. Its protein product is CATTTGTGSPLHF.

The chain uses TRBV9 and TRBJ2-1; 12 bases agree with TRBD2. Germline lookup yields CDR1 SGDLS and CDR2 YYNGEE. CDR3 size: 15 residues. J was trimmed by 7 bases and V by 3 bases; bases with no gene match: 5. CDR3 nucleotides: TGTGCCAGCAGCGAAGTCGGGACTAGCGGGAATGAGCAGTTCTTC. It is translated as CASSEVGTSGNEQFF.

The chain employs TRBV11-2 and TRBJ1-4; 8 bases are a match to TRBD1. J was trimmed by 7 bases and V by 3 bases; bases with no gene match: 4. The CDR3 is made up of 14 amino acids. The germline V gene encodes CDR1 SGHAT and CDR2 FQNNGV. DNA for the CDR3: TGTGCCAGCAGCTTCGGACAGGGTGGTGAAAAACTGTTTTTT. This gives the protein CASSFGQGGEKLFF. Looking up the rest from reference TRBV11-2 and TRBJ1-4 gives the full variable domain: EAGVAQSPRYKIIEKRQSVAFWCNPISGHATLYWYQQILGQGPKLLIQFQNNGVVDDSQLPKDRFSAERLKGVDSTLKIQPAKLEDSAVYLCASSFGQGGEKLFFGSGTQLSVL.

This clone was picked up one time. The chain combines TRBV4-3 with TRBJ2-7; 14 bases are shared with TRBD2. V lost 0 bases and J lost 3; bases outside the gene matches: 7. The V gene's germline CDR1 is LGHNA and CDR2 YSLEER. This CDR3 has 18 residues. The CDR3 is CASSQDLGLAGAYYEQYF. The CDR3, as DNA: TGCGCCAGCAGCCAAGATTTGGGACTAGCGGGAGCTTACTACGAGCAGTACTTC.

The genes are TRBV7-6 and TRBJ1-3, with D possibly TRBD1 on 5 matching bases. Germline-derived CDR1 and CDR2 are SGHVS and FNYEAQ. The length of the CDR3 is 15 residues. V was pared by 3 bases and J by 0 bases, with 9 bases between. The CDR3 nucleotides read TGTGCCAGCAGCTTGGGACGGATCTCTGGAAACACCATATATTTT. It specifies CASSLGRISGNTIYF.

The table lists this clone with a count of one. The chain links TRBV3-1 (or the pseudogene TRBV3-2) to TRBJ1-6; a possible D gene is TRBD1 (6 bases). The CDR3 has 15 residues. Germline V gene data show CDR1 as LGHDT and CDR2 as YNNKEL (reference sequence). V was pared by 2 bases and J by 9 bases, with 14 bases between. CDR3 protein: CASSQRRGMISPLHF. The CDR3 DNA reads TGTGCCAGCAGCCAACGCAGGGGAATGATTTCACCCCTCCACTTT.

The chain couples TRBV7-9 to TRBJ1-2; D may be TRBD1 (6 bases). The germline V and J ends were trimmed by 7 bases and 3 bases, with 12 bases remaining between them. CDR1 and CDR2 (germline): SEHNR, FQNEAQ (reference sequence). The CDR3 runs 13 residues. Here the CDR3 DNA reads TGTGCCAGCACTTCACAGGGTTACTATGGCTACACCTTC. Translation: CASTSQGYYGYTF.